Below are 3 T cell receptor beta chains sequenced from a single sample in a study of shared clonotypes between healthy human individuals. Assay: immunoSEQ multiplex PCR; the TCRdb copy retains only in-frame clones and omits some. Among about 800,000 clones listed, roughly 96% were seen once. Terminally differentiated effector memory CD45RA+ cells were excluded by CCR7 positive selection of CD45RO-negative cells. The sample was naive CD8+ T cells sorted from blood. Every receptor here comes from a man aged 30 to 39 in good health.

The rearrangement joins TRBV5-1 to TRBJ2-7; D perhaps matches TRBD2 (6 bases). Per germline, CDR1 SGHRS and CDR2 YFSETQ. The CDR3 spans 14 residues. V was cut by 1 base and J by 2 bases, with 10 bases left in between. CDR3 residues: CASSLSSSAYEQYF. Here the CDR3 DNA reads TGCGCCAGCAGCTTGTCGTCTAGCGCCTACGAGCAGTACTTC.

The genes are TRBV5-6 and TRBJ2-7; the D is unclear. Germline V gives CDR1 SGHDT, CDR2 YYEEEE. CDR3 size: 13 residues. V lost 2 bases, J lost 2 bases, and 8 bases lay in between. The CDR3 loop reads CASSFARTYEQYF. The CDR3 DNA is TGTGCCAGCAGCTTCGCCAGGACCTACGAGCAGTACTTC.

J is TRBJ2-1 and V is TRBV6-1; the match to TRBD2 covers 12 bases. The CDR3 spans 15 residues. CDR1 and CDR2 (germline): MNHNS, SASEGT. J lost 8 bases, V lost 1 base, and 3 bases had no gene match. The CDR3 sequence: CASSEGLAGGYEQFF. The CDR3 coding sequence is TGTGCCAGCAGTGAAGGGCTAGCGGGAGGGTATGAGCAGTTCTTC.